These 21 T cell receptor beta chains were sequenced from one sample in a study of blood T cell repertoires in COVID-19. Assay: immunoSEQ multiplex PCR; the TCRdb copy retains only in-frame clones and omits some. This sample carries hundreds of thousands of clones, nearly 90% of them seen once, and the ten largest clones take around 2%. Sequenced material: PBMCs or T cells enriched from blood (not recorded which). Source of these receptors: a woman between 35 and 50 years old with acute COVID-19.

In nucleotides, the CDR3 is TGTGCCACCAGCAGACAGGGCTGGGTTGGTAATGAAAAACTGTTTTTT. Translated: CATSRQGWVGNEKLFF. V is TRBV15 and J is TRBJ1-4, with D possibly matching TRBD1 (5 bases). The CDR3 has 16 residues. Germline lookup yields CDR1 LNHNV and CDR2 YYDKDF (reference sequence). Trimming pared 2 bases from V and 4 bases from J, leaving 14 bases between.

The gene calls are TRBV28 and TRBJ2-7; D gene uncertain. The CDR3 sequence is 13 residues long. Germline V gene sequence: CDR1 MDHEN, CDR2 SYDVKM. Trimming took 5 bases from V and 2 from J, leaving 10 bases between them. The CDR3 sequence: CASSPFGPYEQYF. The DNA for the CDR3 is TGTGCCAGCAGTCCGTTCGGTCCCTACGAGCAGTACTTC.

The chain is built from TRBV5-1 and TRBJ2-4, with 9 bases that match TRBD1. Unmatched junction bases numbered 2, after V lost 4 bases and J lost 6 bases. CDR1 SGHRS and CDR2 YFSETQ come from the germline V gene. The length of the CDR3 is 13 residues. The CDR3 loop is CASSPDRGNIQYF. The CDR3 DNA reads TGCGCCAGCAGCCCGGACAGGGGAAACATTCAGTACTTC.

The chain couples TRBV5-1 to TRBJ2-5; no reliable D call. With 0 bases removed from V and 2 bases from J, the gap between germline ends came to 11 bases. CDR3 length: 15 amino acids. Per germline, CDR1 SGHRS and CDR2 YFSETQ. The CDR3 is CASSLGLRGQETQYF. The CDR3 DNA follows: TGCGCCAGCAGCTTGGGCCTACGCGGACAAGAGACCCAGTACTTC.

The rearrangement links TRBV19 to TRBJ1-1; no clear D gene. Trimming took off 2 bases at V and 3 bases at J, with 16 bases between the two ends. Per germline, CDR1 LNHDA and CDR2 SQIVND (reference sequence). The CDR3 contains 16 residues. The CDR3 region has the DNA TGTGCCAGTAGTATAATCCCGACATTCGTTGACACTGAAGCTTTCTTT. Residues: CASSIIPTFVDTEAFF. The variable domain in full, with the rest retrieved from reference TRBV19 and TRBJ1-1, is DGGITQSPKYLFRKEGQNVTLSCEQNLNHDAMYWYRQDPGQGLRLIYYSQIVNDFQKGDIAEGYSVSREKKESFPLTVTSAQKNPTAFYLCASSIIPTFVDTEAFFGQGTRLTVV.

This chain uses TRBV9 with TRBJ1-1, with TRBD1 identical over 8 bases. The V gene's germline CDR1 is SGDLS and CDR2 YYNGEE. The CDR3 totals 17 residues. With V trimmed by 1 base and J by 0 bases, 8 bases remained unmatched. DNA of the CDR3: TGTGCCAGCAGCGTATTGCCAGGGGGCTTGATGAACACTGAAGCTTTCTTT. The encoded protein is CASSVLPGGLMNTEAFF.

The J gene is TRBJ2-2, the V gene TRBV27, with 11 bases that match TRBD2. CDR1 MNHEY and CDR2 SMNVEV come from the germline V gene (reference sequence). Trimming removed 1 base from V and 3 bases from J; junction bases left unmatched: 4. This CDR3 has 17 amino acids. CDR3 in amino acids: CASSLFLAGGDTGELFF. CDR3 in DNA: TGTGCCAGCAGTTTATTTCTAGCGGGGGGCGACACCGGGGAGCTGTTTTTT.

CDR3 coding DNA: TGCGCCAGCAGCCGCGGGACAGCAAACACTGAAGCTTTCTTT. It is translated as CASSRGTANTEAFF. The chain combines TRBV5-1 with TRBJ1-1, with 7 bases aligning to TRBD1. CDR3 length equals 14 residues. Trimming cost V 4 bases and J 2 bases; bases outside gene matches: 5. The V gene's germline CDR1 is SGHRS and CDR2 YFSETQ.

J is TRBJ1-5 and V is TRBV10-3; no definite D call. Trimming took 4 bases from V and 1 from J, leaving 8 bases between them. CDR3 size: 14 residues. The germline V gene has CDR1 ENHRY and CDR2 SYGVKD. CDR3 DNA sequence: TGTGCCATCAGTGTAACAGAGAGCAATCAGCCCCAGCATTTT. Amino acid sequence: CAISVTESNQPQHF.

The V call is TRBV5-1, the J call TRBJ2-1, with 8 positions matching TRBD1. The trim removed 4 bases at V and 5 bases at J, leaving 5 bases unmatched. Germline V gene data show CDR1 as SGHRS and CDR2 as YFSETQ. There are 14 residues in the CDR3. In nucleotides, the CDR3 is TGCGCCAGCAGCACACTGGGACAGGACAATGAGCAGTTCTTC. It encodes CASSTLGQDNEQFF.

The V gene is TRBV2, the J gene TRBJ1-4, with 10 bases that match TRBD1. Germline CDR1 and CDR2: SNHLY and FYNNEI. V lost 6 bases, J lost 8 bases, and 6 bases stayed unmatched. The CDR3 totals 14 residues. The CDR3 DNA is TGTGCCAGCAGCGAGGGACAGGGGTCCGAAAAACTGTTTTTT. Protein sequence: CASSEGQGSEKLFF.

The chain is built from TRBV30 and TRBJ1-3; D gene ambiguous. The CDR3 runs to 14 residues. Germline-derived CDR1 and CDR2 are GTSNPN and SVGIG (reference sequence). V lost 5 bases and J 4 bases, leaving 15 bases between the germline ends. CDR3: CAWSENTGGNTIYF. The CDR3 nucleotides read TGTGCCTGGTCAGAAAACACGGGGGGAAACACCATATATTTT.

The J gene is TRBJ2-3, the V gene TRBV5-1; 8 positions match TRBD2. Trimming at V came to 3 bases and at J to 4 bases, leaving 4 bases not matched to a gene. The length of the CDR3 is 14 residues. The germline CDR1 and CDR2 sequences are SGHRS and YFSETQ. The CDR3 is CASSYSGASDTQYF. DNA of the CDR3: TGCGCCAGCAGCTATAGCGGGGCGTCAGATACGCAGTATTTT.

The chain links TRBV27 to TRBJ2-1, with TRBD2 identical over 12 bases. Trimming removed 6 bases from V and 5 bases from J; junction bases left unmatched: 2. The V gene's germline CDR1 is MNHEY and CDR2 SMNVEV (reference sequence). The CDR3 has 14 amino acids. CDR3 region: CASRGLAGDNEQFF. DNA of the CDR3: TGTGCCAGCAGGGGACTAGCGGGTGACAATGAGCAGTTCTTC.

Only one count was recorded for this clone. V is TRBV12-3 or TRBV12-4 and J is TRBJ2-2; a possible D gene is TRBD1 (6 bases). Between the trimmed V and J ends, which lost 8 bases and 2 bases, there was a span of 9 bases. The CDR3 consists of 13 residues. DNA of the CDR3: TGTGCCAGCGCGACAGGAAACACCGGGGAGCTGTTTTTT. Translating it yields CASATGNTGELFF.

The rearrangement uses TRBV7-2 and TRBJ2-5; 14 nucleotides align to TRBD2. CDR1 is SGHTA, CDR2 FQGNSA, per germline. V lost 5 bases to trimming and J lost 3 bases; unmatched junction nucleotides: 2. CDR3 size: 15 residues. The CDR3, as DNA: TGTGCCAGCAGCAAGGGACTAGCGGGGGAAGAGACCCAGTACTTC. Amino acids: CASSKGLAGEETQYF.

This chain joins TRBV7-2 and TRBJ2-1; 8 positions match TRBD2. This CDR3 is built from 15 residues. The V segment lost 1 base and the J segment 11 bases; nucleotides outside the gene matches: 10. CDR1 is SGHTA, CDR2 FQGNSA, per germline. As DNA, the CDR3 is TGTGCCAGCAGCTTAGAATCCGGGACTAGTGTACAGCAGTTCTTC. Translation: CASSLESGTSVQQFF.

This clone is a singleton in its sample. The DNA of the CDR3 is TGTGCCAGTAGTATAGGGGGCACCGCCGGGGAAAAACTGTTTTTT. Translating gives CASSIGGTAGEKLFF. The chain carries TRBV19 and TRBJ1-4; D may be TRBD1 (5 bases). The CDR3 is 15 residues long. Germline CDR1 reads LNHDA; CDR2 reads SQIVND (reference sequence). Trimming pared 1 base from V and 8 bases from J, leaving 14 bases between.

The V gene is TRBV10-3, the J gene TRBJ1-3, with TRBD1 matching 9 bases. This CDR3 comprises 15 residues. The germline V gene encodes CDR1 ENHRY and CDR2 SYGVKD. V was pared by 3 bases and J by 3 bases, with 3 bases of the junction left unmatched. CDR3 sequence: CAISEPGQGGNTIYF. Written as DNA, the CDR3 is TGTGCCATCAGTGAACCGGGACAGGGTGGAAACACCATATATTTT.

The chain combines TRBV7-2 with TRBJ2-5, with 13 nucleotides matching TRBD2. Germline V CDR1 and CDR2: SGHTA, FQGNSA. With V trimmed by 5 bases and J by 5 bases, 8 bases remained unmatched. CDR3 length: 16 amino acids. The CDR3 loop reads CASSPLTSGGPETQYF. As DNA, the CDR3 is TGTGCCAGCAGCCCGTTGACTAGCGGGGGGCCCGAGACCCAGTACTTC.

Here the CDR3 reads CASSLHGGPNYGYTF. In nucleotides, the CDR3 is TGTGCCAGCAGCCTACATGGTGGGCCCAACTATGGCTACACCTTC. J is TRBJ1-2 and V is TRBV3-1 (or the pseudogene TRBV3-2); D is undetermined. The CDR3 length is 15 residues. V was trimmed by 4 bases and J by 2 bases, leaving 14 bases between them. CDR1 is LGHDT and CDR2 is YNNKEL in the germline V gene (reference sequence).